The 32 T cell receptor beta chains reported below all come from one sample, sequenced in a study of T-cell memory formation after mild COVID-19. A single record per CDR3 protein comes from TCRdb applying MiXCR to the 5' RACE reads. The sample lists hundreds of thousands of distinct CDR3 sequences; about 19% were seen once. Material: PBMCs or a T cell subset sorted from them (not recorded which). Source of these receptors: an adult woman who had mild COVID-19 (a few samples of this study predate the infection). Cell type and time point are not known.

This clonotype was counted ten times or more. In DNA, the CDR3 is TGTGCCAGCAGTCTCGGGACTAGCGGTTCCTACGAGCAGTACTTC. Protein sequence: CASSLGTSGSYEQYF. The chain combines TRBV11-3 with TRBJ2-7, with TRBD2 identical over 11 bases. The CDR3 runs to 15 residues. V was clipped by 6 bases and J by 1 base; unmatched bases: 5. The V gene's germline CDR1 is SGHNT and CDR2 YENEEA.

This CDR3 is CASSQDSGRAFGELFF. CDR3 nucleotide sequence: TGCGCCAGCAGCCAAGATTCCGGGAGGGCCTTCGGGGAGCTGTTTTTT. V usage is TRBV4-3 and J usage is TRBJ2-2; 8 bases agree with TRBD2. The CDR3 is 16 residues long. Germline CDR1 is LGHNA and CDR2 is YSLEER. V lost 0 bases, J lost 7 bases, and 7 bases stayed unmatched.

This chain joins TRBV6-1 and TRBJ2-7; D remains ambiguous. The CDR3 loop spans 13 amino acids. Germline-derived CDR1 and CDR2 are MNHNS and SASEGT. Deletions cut 8 bases from V and 1 base from J, with 12 bases between. The CDR3 nucleotides read TGTGCCAGCGAACCCCGCCGGTCCTACGAGCAGTACTTC. Its protein is CASEPRRSYEQYF.

The chain joins TRBV27 to TRBJ1-1; a weak D match, TRBD1 (6 bases). CDR3 length: 14 residues. V dropped 9 bases and J dropped 4 bases, with 18 bases sitting between them. CDR1 and CDR2 from the germline V gene are MNHEY and SMNVEV (reference sequence). CDR3 residues: CARPGRGGPTEAFF. CDR3 nucleotides: TGTGCCAGGCCGGGGAGGGGGGGACCCACTGAAGCTTTCTTT.

This clonotype was detected only a few times. This chain joins TRBV4-1 and TRBJ2-3; tentatively, D is TRBD1 (6 bases). Trimming shortened V by 4 bases and J by 4 bases, and 9 bases separated the two germline ends. Germline-derived CDR1 and CDR2 are MGHRA and YSYEKL. This CDR3 has 13 residues. As DNA, the CDR3 is TGCGCCAGCAGCCGACAGGTCGCAGATACGCAGTATTTT. Protein: CASSRQVADTQYF.

A few counts support this clonotype. The V gene is TRBV7-9, the J gene TRBJ2-7; perhaps TRBD1 as D (5 bases). CDR3 length equals 13 residues. CDR1 SEHNR and CDR2 FQNEAQ come from the germline V gene (reference sequence). Trimming took 1 base from V and 7 from J, leaving 11 bases between them. CDR3 residues: CASSLDVGREQYF. Here the CDR3 DNA reads TGTGCCAGCAGCTTAGACGTGGGGCGTGAGCAGTACTTC.

This clonotype was observed a handful of times. This chain links TRBV6-5 with TRBJ1-2; D is perhaps TRBD1 (5 bases). Trimming stripped 7 bases from V and 1 base from J, with 13 bases between. CDR1 and CDR2 from the germline V gene are MNHEY and SVGAGI. This CDR3 is 14 amino acids long. The CDR3 region has the DNA TGTGCCAGCACTGTCGACAGTAGTAACTATGGCTACACCTTC. It specifies CASTVDSSNYGYTF.

The chain is built from TRBV9 and TRBJ1-2; a possible D gene is TRBD1 (5 bases). Germline loops: CDR1 SGDLS, CDR2 YYNGEE. The CDR3 totals 11 residues. Trimming left V 7 bases short and J 8 bases short, with 12 bases between. CDR3 nucleotides: TGTGCCAGCGGAACGGGGGTCGGCTACACCTTC. Amino acids: CASGTGVGYTF.

V gene TRBV5-1 combines with J gene TRBJ2-5; TRBD1 matches 9 bases. Germline V lookup: CDR1 SGHRS, CDR2 YFSETQ. This CDR3 has 16 residues. Trimming removed 4 bases from V and 4 bases from J; junction bases left unmatched: 11. CDR3 loop: CASSVRQGVESETQYF. Here the CDR3 DNA reads TGCGCCAGCAGCGTCCGACAGGGGGTCGAGTCAGAGACCCAGTACTTC.

This clonotype showed up just a few times. The rearrangement links TRBV6-5 to TRBJ2-1; D is undetermined. In germline, CDR1 is MNHEY, CDR2 SVGAGI. Trimming shortened V by 2 bases and J by 0 bases, and 14 bases separated the two germline ends. The CDR3 runs to 17 residues. CDR3 sequence reads: CASSYSFSRSSYNEQFF. CDR3 bases: TGTGCCAGCAGTTACAGTTTTAGCAGAAGCTCCTACAATGAGCAGTTCTTC.

The V call is TRBV5-1, the J call TRBJ1-2; 7 bases match TRBD1. Germline V gene sequence: CDR1 SGHRS, CDR2 YFSETQ. This CDR3 contains 14 residues. Losses at the gene ends were 4 bases for V and 4 bases for J; bases not matched to a gene: 7. The CDR3 sequence is CASSAGQASYGYTF. The CDR3 coding sequence is TGCGCCAGCAGCGCCGGACAGGCCTCCTATGGCTACACCTTC.

This clonotype was seen more than once but under ten times. The CDR3 region has the DNA TGTGCCAGTAGTATAGAGGGGACACAAGCTTTCTTT. Encoded protein: CASSIEGTQAFF. V usage is TRBV19 and J usage is TRBJ1-1; perhaps TRBD1 as D (6 bases). The CDR3 runs to 12 residues. Germline CDR1 is LNHDA and CDR2 is SQIVND (reference sequence). V was clipped by 0 bases and J by 9 bases, with 8 bases between them.

The rearrangement joins TRBV12-3 or TRBV12-4 to TRBJ2-4, with D hard to call. Trimming removed 6 bases from V and 4 bases from J, with 13 bases in between. This CDR3 region has 14 residues. The CDR3 coding sequence is TGTGCCAGCAGCTCGCCCGCAAGTAAAAACATTCAGTACTTC. It specifies CASSSPASKNIQYF.

This clonotype was detected a few times. CDR3 protein: CASSLWGLNYGYTF. CDR3 DNA sequence: TGTGCCAGCAGTTTATGGGGACTTAACTATGGCTACACCTTC. V usage is TRBV12-3 or TRBV12-4 and J usage is TRBJ1-2; a possible D gene is TRBD1 (5 bases). This CDR3 is 14 amino acids long. Trimming left V 2 bases short and J 1 base short, with 8 bases between.

The V gene is TRBV5-6, the J gene TRBJ2-5; tentatively, D is TRBD1 (7 bases). The CDR3 covers 13 residues. Germline assignment: CDR1 SGHDT and CDR2 YYEEEE. The V gene lost 3 bases and the J gene lost 4 bases, with 10 bases spanning the gap. CDR3 DNA sequence: TGTGCCAGCAGCTGGCAGGGGGGAGAGACCCAGTACTTC. It is translated as CASSWQGGETQYF.

This clonotype has only a few counts. The V and J genes are TRBV5-1 and TRBJ2-3, with a weak D call TRBD1 (6 bases). Trimming removed 4 bases from V and 4 bases from J, with 19 bases in between. CDR1 is SGHRS, CDR2 YFSETQ, per germline. The CDR3 loop spans 16 amino acids. CDR3 sequence reads: CASSRAGTSFADTQYF. In DNA form, the CDR3 reads TGCGCCAGCAGCAGAGCCGGGACATCCTTCGCAGATACGCAGTATTTT. The whole variable domain, remainder taken from reference TRBV5-1 and TRBJ2-3, is KAGVTQTPRYLIKTRGQQVTLSCSPISGHRSVSWYQQTPGQGLQFLFEYFSETQRNKGNFPGRFSGRQFSNSRSEMNVSTLELGDSALYLCASSRAGTSFADTQYFGPGTRLTVL.

This chain joins TRBV12-3 or TRBV12-4 and TRBJ2-3; D may be TRBD1 or TRBD2 (5 bases each). The ends were cut back, 6 bases at V and 2 bases at J, with 15 bases in the middle. This CDR3 is 15 amino acids long. In DNA, the CDR3 is TGTGCCAGCAGCTCCGAGGGGAGATTCACAGATACGCAGTATTTT. Its protein is CASSSEGRFTDTQYF.

The chain couples TRBV29-1 to TRBJ1-5; D is perhaps TRBD1 (5 bases). V was cut by 6 bases and J by 3 bases, with 15 bases left in between. From germline, CDR1 is SQVTM and CDR2 ANQGSEA. This CDR3 is built from 14 residues. The CDR3 loop is CSVGGDGDNQPQHF. DNA for the CDR3: TGCAGCGTCGGAGGGGACGGAGACAATCAGCCCCAGCATTTT.

The chain carries TRBV7-2 and TRBJ2-5, with a possible D match to TRBD1 (6 bases). This CDR3 has 15 amino acids. Germline CDR1 SGHTA, CDR2 FQGNSA. V was pared by 1 base and J by 3 bases, with 12 bases between. The CDR3 is CASSLVQGLEETQYF. In nucleotides, the CDR3 is TGTGCCAGCAGCTTAGTGCAGGGGTTGGAAGAGACCCAGTACTTC.

The rearrangement joins TRBV20-1 to TRBJ2-2; D not certain. V lost 3 bases to trimming and J lost 6 bases, with 5 bases between them. This CDR3 is built from 11 residues. Germline V gives CDR1 DFQATT, CDR2 SNEGSKA (reference sequence). The DNA for the CDR3 is TGCAGTGCTAGGGGCCCCGGGGAGCTGTTTTTT. It codes for CSARGPGELFF.

The chain couples TRBV6-6 to TRBJ2-7, with D possibly being TRBD1 (6 bases). The CDR3 totals 12 residues. Germline V lookup: CDR1 MNHNY, CDR2 SVGAGI (reference sequence). V lost 6 bases and J lost 6, with 12 bases in between. CDR3 coding DNA: TGTGCCAGCAGGTCCCCAGGGGTCGAGCAGTACTTC. It is translated as CASRSPGVEQYF.

This clonotype was seen a few times. V and J are TRBV6-5 and TRBJ2-3, with 7 positions matching TRBD1. Germline V CDR1 and CDR2: MNHEY, SVGAGI. Trimming cost V 4 bases and J 4 bases; bases outside gene matches: 8. The CDR3 is made up of 15 amino acids. CDR3 in amino acids: CASSLQGLGPDTQYF. The CDR3 DNA follows: TGTGCCAGCAGTTTACAGGGGTTAGGCCCAGATACGCAGTATTTT.

This chain links TRBV5-6 with TRBJ1-4; 9 bases align to TRBD1. This CDR3 is built from 13 residues. In germline, CDR1 is SGHDT, CDR2 YYEEEE. V trimming: 5 bases; J trimming: 8 bases; junction bases outside the gene matches: 4. This CDR3 is CASSTGGHEKLFF. The CDR3 coding sequence is TGTGCCAGCAGTACAGGGGGCCACGAAAAACTGTTTTTT.

This clonotype was detected only a few times. The CDR3 DNA reads TGTGCCACCAGCAGGGGCCCCGCGCGGGGTGGTGAGCAGTTCTTC. It encodes CATSRGPARGGEQFF. The chain is built from TRBV15 and TRBJ2-1, with D perhaps TRBD2 (6 bases). From germline, CDR1 is LNHNV and CDR2 YYDKDF (reference sequence). The CDR3 length is 15 residues. Trimming shortened V by 3 bases and J by 9 bases, and 18 bases separated the two germline ends.

This chain links TRBV12-3 or TRBV12-4 with TRBJ2-3; tentatively, D is TRBD1 (5 bases). The CDR3 is 13 residues long. The germline V and J ends were trimmed by 7 bases and 5 bases, with 13 bases remaining between them. For the CDR3, the DNA is TGTGCCAGCAATAAAAGACAGTTAGATACGCAGTATTTT. This gives the protein CASNKRQLDTQYF.

The chain combines TRBV19 with TRBJ1-1, with D unresolved. Germline V gene lookup returns CDR1 LNHDA and CDR2 SQIVND (reference sequence). V lost 1 base to trimming and J lost 0 bases, with 9 bases between them. The CDR3 extends over 15 amino acids. The CDR3 region is CASSIGAVLNTEAFF. The CDR3, as DNA: TGTGCCAGTAGTATAGGGGCAGTGCTGAACACTGAAGCTTTCTTT.

This clonotype turned up a few times. The chain is built from TRBV27 and TRBJ1-1; tentatively, D is TRBD1 (6 bases). The CDR3 has 14 amino acids. Between the trimmed V and J ends, which lost 3 bases and 1 base, there was a span of 9 bases. Germline V lookup: CDR1 MNHEY, CDR2 SMNVEV (reference sequence). This CDR3 reads CASSFSGANTEAFF. CDR3 DNA sequence: TGTGCCAGCAGTTTTTCAGGGGCGAACACTGAAGCTTTCTTT.

A single count supports this clonotype. This rearrangement joins TRBV5-1 to TRBJ1-2, with 7 bases aligning to TRBD1. There are 14 residues in the CDR3. Germline CDR1 SGHRS, CDR2 YFSETQ. V shed 0 bases and J 6 bases; nucleotides not matched to a gene: 5. CDR3 sequence (DNA): TGCGCCAGCAGCTTGGGAAACAGGGGAGATGGCTACACCTTC. It specifies CASSLGNRGDGYTF. Filled out from reference TRBV5-1 and TRBJ1-2, the complete variable domain reads KAGVTQTPRYLIKTRGQQVTLSCSPISGHRSVSWYQQTPGQGLQFLFEYFSETQRNKGNFPGRFSGRQFSNSRSEMNVSTLELGDSALYLCASSLGNRGDGYTFGSGTRLTVV.

The V gene is TRBV12-3 or TRBV12-4, the J gene TRBJ1-3, with a weak D call TRBD1 (6 bases). This CDR3 contains 15 residues. The ends were cut back, 4 bases at V and 4 bases at J, with 14 bases in the middle. This CDR3 is CASSSPGGQGNTIYF. The CDR3 nucleotides read TGTGCCAGCAGTTCCCCTGGCGGACAGGGAAACACCATATATTTT.

This clonotype was seen a handful of times. The rearrangement uses TRBV3-1 and TRBJ1-2; perhaps TRBD1 as D (5 bases). The CDR3 has 14 amino acids. Between the trimmed V and J ends, which lost 1 base and 8 bases, there was a span of 14 bases. CDR1 LGHDT and CDR2 YNNKEL come from the germline V gene (reference sequence). CDR3 DNA sequence: TGTGCCAGCAGCCAAGGGCAGGGCGCCGGGGGCTACACCTTC. Translation: CASSQGQGAGGYTF.

The CDR3 is CASSQEWTSGGKETQYF. The CDR3 DNA reads TGTGCCAGCAGCCAAGAGTGGACTAGCGGGGGGAAAGAGACCCAGTACTTC. The chain uses TRBV14 and TRBJ2-5; TRBD2 aligns across 14 bases. The germline V gene encodes CDR1 SGHDN and CDR2 FVKESK. The CDR3 extends over 17 amino acids. Trimming removed 0 bases from V and 3 bases from J; junction bases left unmatched: 3.

This clonotype was recorded a few times. CDR3 DNA sequence: TGTGCCAGCAGCGAGGGGGGGAAAGAGACCCAGTACTTC. Protein: CASSEGGKETQYF. V and J are TRBV7-9 and TRBJ2-5, with a weak D call TRBD2 (7 bases). The CDR3 extends over 13 amino acids. Germline V gene data show CDR1 as SEHNR and CDR2 as FQNEAQ (reference sequence). V gave up 5 bases and J gave up 3 bases, with 10 bases separating them.